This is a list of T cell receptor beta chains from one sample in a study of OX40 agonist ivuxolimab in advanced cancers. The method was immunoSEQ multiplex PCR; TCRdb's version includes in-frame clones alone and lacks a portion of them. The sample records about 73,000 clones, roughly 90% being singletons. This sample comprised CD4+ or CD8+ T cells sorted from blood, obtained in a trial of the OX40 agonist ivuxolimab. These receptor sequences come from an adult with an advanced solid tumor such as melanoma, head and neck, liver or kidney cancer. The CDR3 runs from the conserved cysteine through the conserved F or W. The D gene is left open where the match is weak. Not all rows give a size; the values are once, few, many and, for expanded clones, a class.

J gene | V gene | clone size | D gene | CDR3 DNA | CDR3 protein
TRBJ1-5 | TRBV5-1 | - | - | TGCGCCAGCAGCTTGGCCGACGGGGGTCGGCCCCAGCATTTT | CASSLADGGRPQHF
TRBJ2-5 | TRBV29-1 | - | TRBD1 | TGCAGCGTTCGGACAGGGTCGGAGACCCAGTACTTC | CSVRTGSETQYF
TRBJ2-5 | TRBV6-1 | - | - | TGTGCCAGCAGTCCCGGGGACTCGGCAGAGACCCAGTACTTC | CASSPGDSAETQYF
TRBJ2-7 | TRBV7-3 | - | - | TGTGCCAGCAGCTTAACGTACGGGGGCGAGCAGTACTTC | CASSLTYGGEQYF
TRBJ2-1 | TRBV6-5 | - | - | TGTGCCAGCAGTTATGAGAGCGGTTCCTACAATGAGCAGTTCTTC | CASSYESGSYNEQFF
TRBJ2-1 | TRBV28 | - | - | TGTGCCAGCAGTTTATTCTTGCGGGCTGACAATGAGCAGTTCTTC | CASSLFLRADNEQFF
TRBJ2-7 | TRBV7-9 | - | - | TGTGCCAGCAGCTTGGCAGGAACCTACGAGCAGTACTTC | CASSLAGTYEQYF
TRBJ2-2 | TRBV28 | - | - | TGTGCCAGCAGTTTCCGACAGGCAGGGAACGGGGAGCTGTTTTTT | CASSFRQAGNGELFF
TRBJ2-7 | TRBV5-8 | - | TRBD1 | TGTGCCAGCAGCCATGGACAGGGGGCGGCCTACGAGCAGTACTTC | CASSHGQGAAYEQYF
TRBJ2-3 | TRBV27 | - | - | TGTGCCAGCACCTTAAGGGGAGGGGGAGGCACAGATACGCAGTATTTT | CASTLRGGGGTDTQYF
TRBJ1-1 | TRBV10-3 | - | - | TGTGCCATCACCCCGGGACTCGTGAACACTGAAGCTTTCTTT | CAITPGLVNTEAFF
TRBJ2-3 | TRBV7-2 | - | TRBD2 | TGTGCCAGCAGCTTATCAGCTAGCGGGAGCACAGATACGCAGTATTTT | CASSLSASGSTDTQYF
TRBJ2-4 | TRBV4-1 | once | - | TGCGCCAGCAGCCACGGGCAGGGACTAGCCAAAAACATTCAGTACTTC | CASSHGQGLAKNIQYF